This TCR beta chain was sequenced in a study of human T cells and chemical hapten exposure. Study in general: Recorded diagnoses among the mostly female patients were alopecia areata, totalis or universalis. Study results and caveats: Large CDR3 similarity clusters arose significantly more often from expanded TCRs than from controls.

The CDR3 loop spans 14 amino acids. The V end lost 7 bases, the J end lost 0 bases, and 7 bases lay between the germline ends. Per the germline V gene, CDR1 is PRHDT and CDR2 is FYEKMQ (reference sequence). The time point was: pre-sensitization, week 0. Treatment described: therapeutic diphenylcyclopropenone sensitization with weekly scalp DPC. In its sample, this clonotype was seen many times. Antigen specificity is unknown. TCRdb analysed the RACE reads with MiXCR anew, one entry per CDR3 protein. Of more than 300,000 distinct CDR3 sequences listed, approximately 5% are singletons. This clonotype was obtained from a woman aged 18-29 years with alopecia areata. Some clones in this sample may be carry-over from other donors' samples. Sample: whole blood, taken in connection with sensitization to the hapten diphenylcyclopropenone (DPC). The V call is TRBV13, the J call TRBJ2-6; no clear D. CDR3 DNA sequence: TGTGCCAGCACGGCGTACTCTGGGGCCAACGTCCTGACTTTC. It translates to CASTAYSGANVLTF.